These 9 T cell receptor beta chains originate from one sample sequenced in a study of T cell responses to AZD1222 COVID-19 vaccine. Libraries were prepared by immunoSEQ multiplex PCR; TCRdb keeps only in-frame clonotypes and omits some of them. The sample contains over 150,000 clones, just over 90% of which appear only once. The sample consisted of peripheral blood, taken on day 0 of AZD1222 vaccination. The receptors here all came from an adult in good health.

The chain uses TRBV7-8 and TRBJ2-3, with 8 bases identical to TRBD1. With V trimmed by 1 base and J by 3 bases, 3 bases remained unmatched. Germline CDR1 reads SGHVS; CDR2 reads FQNEAQ. This CDR3 has 15 amino acids. CDR3 in DNA: TGTGCCAGCAGCTTAGGCCAGGGGGCAACAGATACGCAGTATTTT. It is translated as CASSLGQGATDTQYF.

V usage is TRBV29-1 and J usage is TRBJ1-1; D perhaps matches TRBD1 (5 bases). With 6 bases removed from V and 1 base from J, the gap between germline ends came to 9 bases. The length of the CDR3 is 12 residues. Germline lookup yields CDR1 SQVTM and CDR2 ANQGSEA. Written as DNA, the CDR3 is TGCAGCGTCGACCAGGGGAACACTGAAGCTTTCTTT. Residues: CSVDQGNTEAFF.

As to this clone: At one end, the junction sequence differs from germline, possibly due to a read error. V usage is TRBV19 and J usage is TRBJ2-3; 7 nucleotides agree with TRBD1. CDR3 length equals 15 residues. Germline values: CDR1 LNHDA, CDR2 SQIVND (reference sequence). The CDR3, as DNA: TGTGCCAGTAGCCCCTCAGGGGGTAGCAGAGATACGCAGTATTTT. Translation: CASSPSGGSRDTQYF. The whole variable domain, filled in from reference TRBV19 and TRBJ2-3, reads DGGITQSPKYLFRKEGQNVTLSCEQNLNHDAMYWYRQDPGQGLRLIYYSQIVNDFQKGDIAEGYSVSREKKESFPLTVTSAQKNPTAFYLCASSPSGGSRDTQYFGPGTRLTVL.

The chain carries TRBV6-1 and TRBJ1-5, with D possibly being TRBD1 (5 bases). This CDR3 contains 12 residues. Germline V gives CDR1 MNHNS, CDR2 SASEGT. V was cut by 2 bases and J by 10 bases, with 9 bases left in between. Written as DNA, the CDR3 is TGTGCCAGCAGTGAAAGGGGCCCACCCCAGCATTTT. Its translation is CASSERGPPQHF.

The genes are TRBV6-2 or TRBV6-3 and TRBJ1-5; no definite D call. CDR3 length: 16 amino acids. In germline, CDR1 is MNHEY, CDR2 SVGEGT. Deletions cut 5 bases from V and 4 bases from J, with 18 bases between. The CDR3 protein is CASSPGLPGGNQPQHF. CDR3 coding DNA: TGTGCCAGCAGTCCGGGTCTCCCCGGCGGGAATCAGCCCCAGCATTTT.

The J gene is TRBJ2-7, the V gene TRBV5-4; 10 nucleotides agree with TRBD2. Germline loops: CDR1 SGHNT, CDR2 YYREEE (reference sequence). This CDR3 is 13 amino acids long. V shed 4 bases, J shed 5 bases, and the junction held 3 bases outside the gene matches. For the CDR3, the DNA is TGTGCCAGCAGCCCCGGGACTAGCGACGAGCAGTACTTC. The encoded protein is CASSPGTSDEQYF.

This clone showed up just once. The chain couples TRBV5-6 to TRBJ2-1; D is undetermined. The CDR3 covers 14 residues. Between the trimmed V and J ends, which lost 3 bases and 0 bases, there was a span of 7 bases. Germline V gene lookup returns CDR1 SGHDT and CDR2 YYEEEE. DNA for the CDR3: TGTGCCAGCAGCTCGTGGGGCTCCTACAATGAGCAGTTCTTC. It yields the protein CASSSWGSYNEQFF. Filled out from reference TRBV5-6 and TRBJ2-1, the complete variable domain reads DAGVTQSPTHLIKTRGQQVTLRCSPKSGHDTVSWYQQALGQGPQFIFQYYEEEERQRGNFPDRFSGHQFPNYSSELNVNALLLGDSALYLCASSSWGSYNEQFFGPGTRLTVL.

V gene TRBV4-3 combines with J gene TRBJ1-3; D call uncertain. CDR3 size: 19 residues. The germline V gene has CDR1 LGHNA and CDR2 YSLEER. Trimming took 0 bases from V and 0 from J, leaving 18 bases between them. The CDR3 protein is CASSQDISGYTPSGNTIYF. The CDR3 DNA reads as TGCGCCAGCAGCCAAGATATTTCGGGGTACACTCCCTCTGGAAACACCATATATTTT.

The rearrangement uses TRBV27 and TRBJ2-7, with D maybe TRBD1 (6 bases). The ends were cut back, 3 bases at V and 0 bases at J, with 15 bases in the middle. The CDR3 loop spans 16 amino acids. The V gene's germline CDR1 is MNHEY and CDR2 SMNVEV (reference sequence). The CDR3 region has the DNA TGTGCCAGCAGTTTGGGGCAGGGGACCCTCTCCTACGAGCAGTACTTC. Protein sequence: CASSLGQGTLSYEQYF.